This T cell receptor beta chain stems from a study of CD4 T cells in relation to SARS-CoV-2 and coronaviruses. This clone has more than one count but fewer than ten. Its antigen remains unidentified. Unexposed donor CD4+ T cells date from about 2011-2018, before the COVID-19 pandemic. After about 11 days of culture, CD4+ T cells were isolated. Data came from immunoSEQ multiplex PCR; TCRdb stores just in-frame clones and leaves some out. This table holds 20,000 to 30,000 clones, 60% to 85% found once. Findings of the study overall: In roughly 65% of donors, memory CD4+ clonotypes crossrecognized SARS-CoV-2 and at least one common cold coronavirus spike.

This TCR was sampled from a human donor in good health. Source material: CD4+ T cells from PBMCs, cultured in vitro.

The CDR3, as DNA: TGTGCCAGCAGCCTCATAGCGGGGGAGGGACAGCCCCAGCATTTT. As protein: CASSLIAGEGQPQHF. The genes are TRBV7-6 and TRBJ1-5, with TRBD1 as a possible D gene (5 bases). CDR1 is SGHVS and CDR2 is FNYEAQ in the germline V gene. The length of the CDR3 is 15 residues. The ends were cut back, 5 bases at V and 7 bases at J, with 18 bases in the middle.